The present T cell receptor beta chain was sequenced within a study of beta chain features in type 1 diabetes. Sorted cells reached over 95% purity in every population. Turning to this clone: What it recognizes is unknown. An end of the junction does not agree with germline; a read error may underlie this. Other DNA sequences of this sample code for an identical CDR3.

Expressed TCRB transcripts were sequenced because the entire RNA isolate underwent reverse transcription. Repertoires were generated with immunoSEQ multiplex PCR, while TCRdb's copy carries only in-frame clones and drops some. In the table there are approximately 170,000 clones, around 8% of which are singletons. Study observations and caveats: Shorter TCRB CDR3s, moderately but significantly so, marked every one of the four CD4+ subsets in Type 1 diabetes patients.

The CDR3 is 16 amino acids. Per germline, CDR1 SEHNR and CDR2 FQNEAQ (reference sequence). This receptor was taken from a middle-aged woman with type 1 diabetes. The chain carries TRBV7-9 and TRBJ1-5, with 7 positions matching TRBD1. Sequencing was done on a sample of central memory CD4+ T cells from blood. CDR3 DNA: TGTGCCAGTAGCTTAGGAGGCAGGGGGACCAATCAGCCCCAGCATTTT. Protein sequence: CASSLGGRGTNQPQHF.